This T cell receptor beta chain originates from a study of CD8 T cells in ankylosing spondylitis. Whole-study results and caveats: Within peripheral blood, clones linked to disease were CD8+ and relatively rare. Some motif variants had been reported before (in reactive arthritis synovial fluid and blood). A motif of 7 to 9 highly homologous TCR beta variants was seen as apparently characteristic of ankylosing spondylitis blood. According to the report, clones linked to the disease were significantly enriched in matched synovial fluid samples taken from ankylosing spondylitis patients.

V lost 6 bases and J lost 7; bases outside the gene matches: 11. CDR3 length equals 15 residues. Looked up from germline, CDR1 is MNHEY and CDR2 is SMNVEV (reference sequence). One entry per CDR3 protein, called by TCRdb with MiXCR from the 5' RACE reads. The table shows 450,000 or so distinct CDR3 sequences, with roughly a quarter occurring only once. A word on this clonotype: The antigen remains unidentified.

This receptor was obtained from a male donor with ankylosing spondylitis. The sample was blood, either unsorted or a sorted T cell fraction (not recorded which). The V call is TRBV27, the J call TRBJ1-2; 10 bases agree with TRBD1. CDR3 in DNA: TGTGCCAGCAGAGACGGGACAGGGGAATCTCGTGGCTACACCTTC. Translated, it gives CASRDGTGESRGYTF.